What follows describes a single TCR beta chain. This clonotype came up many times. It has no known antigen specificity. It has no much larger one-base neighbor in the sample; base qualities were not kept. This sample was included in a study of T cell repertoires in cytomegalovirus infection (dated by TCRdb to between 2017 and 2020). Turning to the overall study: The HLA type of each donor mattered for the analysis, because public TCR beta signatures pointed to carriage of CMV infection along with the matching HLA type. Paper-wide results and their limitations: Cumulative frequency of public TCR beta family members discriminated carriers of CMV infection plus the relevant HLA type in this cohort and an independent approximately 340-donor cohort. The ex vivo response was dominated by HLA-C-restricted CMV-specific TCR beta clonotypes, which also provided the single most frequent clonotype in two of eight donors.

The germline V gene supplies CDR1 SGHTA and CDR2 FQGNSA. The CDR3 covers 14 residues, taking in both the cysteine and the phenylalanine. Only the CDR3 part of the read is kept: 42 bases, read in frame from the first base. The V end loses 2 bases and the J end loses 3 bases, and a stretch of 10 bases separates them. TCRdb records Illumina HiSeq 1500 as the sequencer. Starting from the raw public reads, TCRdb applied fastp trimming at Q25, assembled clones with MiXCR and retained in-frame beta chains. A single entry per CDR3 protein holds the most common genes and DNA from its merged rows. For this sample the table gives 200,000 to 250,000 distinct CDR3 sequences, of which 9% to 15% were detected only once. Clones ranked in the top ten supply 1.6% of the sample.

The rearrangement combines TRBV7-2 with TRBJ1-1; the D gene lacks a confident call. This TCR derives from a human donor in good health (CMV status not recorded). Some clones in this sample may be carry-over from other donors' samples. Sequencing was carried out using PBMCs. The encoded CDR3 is CASSLFTADTEAFF. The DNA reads TGTGCCAGCAGCTTATTCACGGCGGACACTGAAGCTTTCTTT. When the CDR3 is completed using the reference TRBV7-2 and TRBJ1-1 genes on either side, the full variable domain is GAGVSQSPSNKVTEKGKDVELRCDPISGHTALYWYRQSLGQGLEFLIYFQGNSAPDKSGLPSDRFSAERTGGSVSTLTIQRTQQEDSAVYLCASSLFTADTEAFFGQGTRLTVV.